The rows below give T cell receptor beta chains drawn from one sample of a study of T-cell memory formation after mild COVID-19. TCRdb re-called the 5' RACE reads with MiXCR, one entry per CDR3 protein. The sample gives about 470,000 distinct CDR3 sequences, 25% of which show up once; around an eighth is in the top ten. Sequences were obtained from PBMCs or a T cell subset sorted from them (not recorded which). Receptor source: an adult woman who had mild COVID-19 (a few samples of this study predate the infection). Cell type and time point are not known. CDR3s include the opening cysteine and the closing phenylalanine or tryptophan. D genes are given only for firm matches. A row's size may be missing; if present it is once, few, many or a size class.

TRBV4-1	TRBJ1-1	NA	16	NA	CASSHTHGEGNTEAFF	TGCGCCAGCAGCCACACACACGGGGAGGGGAACACTGAAGCTTTCTTT
TRBV12-3/TRBV12-4	TRBJ1-1	NA	13	few	CASSLGLRAEAFF	TGTGCCAGCAGTCTCGGACTGCGGGCTGAAGCTTTCTTT
TRBV19	TRBJ2-1	NA	14	many	CASSIDPLGYEQFF	TGTGCCAGTAGTATAGACCCACTAGGGTATGAGCAGTTCTTC
TRBV7-2	TRBJ2-1	TRBD2	16	few	CASSPPGLAGGNEQFF	TGTGCCAGCTCACCACCGGGACTAGCGGGAGGCAATGAGCAGTTCTTC
TRBV21-1	TRBJ2-3	NA	15	few	CASSKPRSRTDTQYF	TGTGCCAGCAGCAAACCTCGCAGTCGCACAGATACGCAGTATTTT
TRBV5-1	TRBJ2-7	TRBD2	15	NA	CASSLTSGGPHEQYF	TGCGCCAGCAGCTTGACGTCGGGGGGGCCCCACGAGCAGTACTTC
TRBV5-1	TRBJ2-3	TRBD1	16	many	CASSLSGTVRTDTQYF	TGCGCCAGCAGCTTGTCCGGGACAGTGCGCACAGATACGCAGTATTTT
TRBV5-1	TRBJ1-6	NA	15	few	CASSKDPTSASPLHF	TGCGCCAGCAGCAAAGATCCCACTTCTGCATCACCCCTCCACTTT
TRBV13	TRBJ2-7	TRBD2	15	few	CASSLAGDYTYEQYF	TGTGCCAGCAGCTTAGCCGGGGACTATACCTACGAGCAGTACTTC
TRBV12-3/TRBV12-4	TRBJ2-3	NA	15	NA	CASSLGGRNTDTQYF	TGTGCCAGCAGTTTAGGGGGGAGAAACACAGATACGCAGTATTTT
TRBV20-1	TRBJ2-3	NA	16	NA	CSAGGALEGRPDTQYF	TGCAGTGCGGGGGGGGCATTGGAGGGCCGCCCAGATACGCAGTATTTT
TRBV6-6	TRBJ2-7	TRBD2	15	few	CASSRGLAEAYEQYF	TGTGCCAGCAGCCGGGGACTAGCGGAGGCCTACGAGCAGTACTTC
TRBV20-1	TRBJ1-5	TRBD1	13	few	CSAHGQGTQPQHF	TGCAGTGCTCACGGACAGGGAACTCAGCCCCAGCATTTT
TRBV3-1	TRBJ2-7	NA	16	few	CASSEVPGATTYEQYF	TGTGCCAGCAGCGAAGTTCCGGGGGCCACCACCTACGAGCAGTACTTC
TRBV29-1	TRBJ2-3	TRBD2	15	NA	CSVLTSGGQVDTQYF	TGCAGCGTACTGACTAGCGGGGGGCAAGTTGATACGCAGTATTTT
TRBV24-1	TRBJ2-3	TRBD2	15	few	CATSDMSGIPDTQYF	TGTGCCACCAGTGACATGAGCGGGATCCCCGATACGCAGTATTTT
TRBV12-3/TRBV12-4	TRBJ2-7	TRBD2	16	few	CASSLGLAGAGYEQYF	TGTGCCAGCAGTTTAGGGCTAGCGGGAGCTGGCTACGAGCAGTACTTC
TRBV5-1	TRBJ2-5	NA	15	NA	CASKVSDWDQETQYF	TGCGCCAGCAAAGTTTCAGATTGGGATCAAGAGACCCAGTACTTC
TRBV5-1	TRBJ2-1	TRBD2	15	many	CASSLWTSGIGEQFF	TGCGCCAGCAGCCTGTGGACTAGCGGGATTGGTGAGCAGTTCTTC
TRBV6-5	TRBJ2-6	NA	16	NA	CASKGLGYSGANVLTF	TGTGCCAGTAAGGGGCTGGGTTACTCTGGGGCCAACGTCCTGACTTTC
TRBV11-2	TRBJ2-5	TRBD1	16	few	CASSTYRGKAAETQYF	TGTGCCAGCAGCACCTACAGGGGGAAAGCGGCAGAGACCCAGTACTTC
TRBV6-5	TRBJ2-3	TRBD2	14	NA	CASMWSGGTDTQYF	TGTGCCAGCATGTGGAGCGGGGGCACAGATACGCAGTATTTT
TRBV7-9	TRBJ2-4	NA	19	NA	CASSWGDKDSYLAKNIQYF	TGTGCCAGCAGCTGGGGAGACAAGGACAGTTATTTAGCCAAAAACATTCAGTACTTC
TRBV20-1	TRBJ2-7	NA	14	NA	CSARGMDSSYEQYF	TGCAGTGCTAGAGGAATGGATAGCTCCTACGAGCAGTACTTC
TRBV7-8	TRBJ2-7	NA	12	NA	CASSSRDYEQYF	TGTGCCAGCAGCTCCCGGGACTACGAGCAGTACTTC
TRBV6-5	TRBJ2-6	NA	14	few	CASRRQNGANVLTF	TGTGCCAGCAGGAGACAGAACGGGGCCAACGTCCTGACTTTC
TRBV12-3/TRBV12-4	TRBJ2-1	TRBD2	13	many	CASLGLAVDEQFF	TGTGCCAGCCTGGGGCTAGCGGTTGATGAGCAGTTCTTC
TRBV25-1	TRBJ2-5	NA	15	NA	CASSESKGFKETQYF	TGTGCCAGCAGTGAATCTAAGGGATTCAAAGAGACCCAGTACTTC
TRBV5-6	TRBJ2-1	NA	12	few	CASSWAGMRQFF	TGTGCCAGCAGCTGGGCCGGGATGCGGCAGTTCTTC
TRBV6-6	TRBJ1-3	NA	13	NA	CASRLQLGNTIYF	TGTGCCAGCAGACTACAGCTTGGAAACACCATATATTTT
TRBV24-1	TRBJ2-3	NA	14	few	CATSDRVSTDTQYF	TGTGCCACCAGTGATAGAGTTAGCACAGATACGCAGTATTTT
TRBV24-1	TRBJ1-2	NA	11	once	CATSGRHGYTF	TGTGCCACCAGTGGGAGGCATGGCTACACCTTC
TRBV12-3/TRBV12-4	TRBJ2-1	NA	14	few	CASSLGQMVNEQFF	TGTGCCAGCAGTTTGGGCCAAATGGTAAATGAGCAGTTCTTC
TRBV11-2	TRBJ1-3	NA	15	NA	CASSLDRNSGNTIYF	TGTGCCAGCAGCTTAGACAGGAACTCTGGAAACACCATATATTTT
TRBV4-1	TRBJ1-1	TRBD1	16	few	CASSQDPRQGNTEAFF	TGCGCCAGCAGCCAAGACCCCCGACAGGGGAACACTGAAGCTTTCTTT
TRBV5-8	TRBJ2-7	NA	16	NA	CASSPWNRIGYYEQYF	TGTGCCAGCAGCCCCTGGAACAGAATAGGGTACTACGAGCAGTACTTC
TRBV12-3/TRBV12-4	TRBJ1-6	NA	14	NA	CASSFAGINSPLHF	TGTGCCAGCAGTTTCGCAGGAATCAATTCACCCCTCCACTTT
TRBV14	TRBJ2-7	TRBD2	14	NA	CASSQWGRDYEQYF	TGTGCCAGCAGCCAGTGGGGGAGGGATTACGAGCAGTACTTC
TRBV7-2	TRBJ2-3	TRBD2	17	NA	CASSLGLAGGLQNTQYF	TGTGCCAGCAGCTTAGGACTAGCGGGAGGCCTGCAAAATACGCAGTATTTT
TRBV7-3	TRBJ2-5	TRBD1	13	NA	CASSQGALETQYF	TGTGCCAGCAGCCAGGGGGCTTTGGAGACCCAGTACTTC
TRBV7-2	TRBJ2-1	NA	14	few	CASSLFGGGNEQFF	TGTGCCAGCAGCTTATTCGGCGGCGGGAATGAGCAGTTCTTC
TRBV28	TRBJ2-7	TRBD1	15	NA	CASSPGTGPGVEEYF	TGTGCCAGCAGTCCGGGGACAGGGCCCGGGGTCGAGGAGTACTTC
TRBV29-1	TRBJ1-2	NA	14	NA	CSVEAAGEDYGYTF	TGCAGCGTTGAAGCGGCGGGGGAGGACTATGGCTACACCTTC
TRBV5-1	TRBJ2-1	TRBD1	16	many	CASSEGAGGPYNEQFF	TGCGCCAGCAGCGAGGGAGCAGGGGGCCCATACAATGAGCAGTTCTTC
TRBV7-8	TRBJ1-2	NA	16	NA	CASTQSRALHNYGYTF	TGTGCCAGCACCCAAAGTCGGGCACTCCATAACTATGGCTACACCTTC
TRBV5-5	TRBJ1-4	NA	15	NA	CASSWGRSLNEKLFF	TGTGCCAGCAGCTGGGGCAGGTCCCTAAATGAAAAACTGTTTTTT
TRBV5-8	TRBJ2-1	TRBD2	15	few	CASSYGLAGGEEQFF	TGTGCCAGCAGCTACGGACTAGCGGGGGGGGAGGAGCAGTTCTTC
TRBV4-1	TRBJ2-5	NA	14	many	CASSQVMATGAQYF	TGCGCCAGCAGCCAAGTGATGGCAACCGGGGCCCAGTACTTC
TRBV3-1	TRBJ2-5	NA	14	few	CASSQFGPGKTQYF	TGTGCCAGCAGCCAATTTGGGCCGGGGAAGACCCAGTACTTC
TRBV13	TRBJ2-5	NA	16	NA	CASSLDRMDGEETQYF	TGTGCCAGCAGCTTAGACCGGATGGATGGAGAGGAGACCCAGTACTTC
TRBV4-2	TRBJ2-1	NA	16	few	CASSPRGSPPYNEQFF	TGTGCCAGCAGCCCAAGGGGGAGCCCTCCCTACAATGAGCAGTTCTTC
TRBV7-9	TRBJ2-7	TRBD1	15	NA	CASSLGDRPRDEQYF	TGTGCCAGCAGCTTAGGGGACAGGCCGAGGGACGAGCAGTACTTC
TRBV3-2	TRBJ2-1	NA	19	NA	CASHNPGSGSPRSYNEQFF	TGTGCCAGCCATAATCCTGGTAGCGGGAGCCCCAGGTCCTACAATGAGCAGTTCTTC
TRBV18	TRBJ2-1	NA	15	few	CASSPGRRGYNEQFF	TGTGCCAGCTCACCGGGACGGCGAGGATACAATGAGCAGTTCTTC
TRBV11-1	TRBJ2-7	NA	16	NA	CASSLARGPVTYEQYF	TGTGCCAGCAGCTTAGCCCGGGGCCCGGTCACCTACGAGCAGTACTTC